The entry below gives a single T cell receptor (beta chain) sequence along with its context. The data originate from a study of T cell responses to AZD1222 COVID-19 vaccine. TCRdb's copy holds only in-frame clones and misses some; the assay was immunoSEQ multiplex PCR. The sample includes around 250,000 clones, about 92% of them seen just once. The CDR3 is 14 residues long. Germline CDR1 MNHEY, CDR2 SMNVEV (reference sequence). V was shortened by 8 bases and J by 5 bases, with 15 bases between the two germline ends. This TCR derives from an adult in good health. V and J are TRBV27 and TRBJ2-2; D is tentatively TRBD1 or TRBD2 (5 bases each). Sequenced here: peripheral blood, sampled on day 0 of AZD1222 vaccination. This CDR3 reads CASARGQRTGELFF. DNA of the CDR3: TGTGCCAGCGCTCGGGGCCAGCGGACCGGGGAGCTGTTTTTT.